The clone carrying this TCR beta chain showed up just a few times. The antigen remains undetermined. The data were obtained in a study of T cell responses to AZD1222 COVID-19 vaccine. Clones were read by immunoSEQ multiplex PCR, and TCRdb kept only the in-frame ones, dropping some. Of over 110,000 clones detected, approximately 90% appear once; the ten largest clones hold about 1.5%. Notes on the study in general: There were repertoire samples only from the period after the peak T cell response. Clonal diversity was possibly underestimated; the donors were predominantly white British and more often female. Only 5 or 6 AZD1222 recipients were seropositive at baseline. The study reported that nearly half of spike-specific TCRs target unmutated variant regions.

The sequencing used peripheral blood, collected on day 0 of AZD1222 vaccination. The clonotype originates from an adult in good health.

The chain's CDR3 is CASSPLDTGELFF. In DNA form, the CDR3 reads TGTGCCAGCTCACCATTGGACACCGGGGAGCTGTTTTTT. The V call is TRBV18, the J call TRBJ2-2, with D unresolved. V lost 2 bases and J 3 bases, leaving 4 bases between the germline ends. There are 13 residues in the CDR3. CDR1 is KGHSH and CDR2 is LQKENI in the germline V gene.